This TCR beta chain was retrieved from a study of shared clonotypes between healthy human individuals. In the original analysis: Filtering differed since immunoSEQ provided only junctions, with no quality scores. Produced via immunoSEQ multiplex PCR; TCRdb's table is partial and in-frame only. The DNA gave D and trimming, while V, J and clone size come from that table. The data contain a few million clones, around 95% of them seen just once; the ten biggest clones take up roughly 0.13%. As to this clone: Its antigen is still unknown. Distinct nucleotide sequences in the sample also encode this CDR3.

Findings and limits, study-wide: Non-shared clonotypes were found to have lower generation probabilities than the clonotypes that were shared by all four of the sorted-subset donors. The represented genetic and exposure-history diversity was limited by the small number of donors.

CDR3 length: 14 residues. Germline loops: CDR1 SEHNR, CDR2 FQNEAQ (reference sequence). Trimming cost V 0 bases and J 2 bases, with 7 bases left between them. This clonotype was sampled from a man in his late teens or twenties in good health. Source material: naive CD4+ T cells sorted from blood. Specified subset: CD45RA+ positively selected. This chain links TRBV7-9 with TRBJ1-2; tentatively, D is TRBD1 (5 bases). The CDR3: CASSLAGVNYGYTF. CDR3 in DNA: TGTGCCAGCAGCTTAGCAGGGGTGAACTATGGCTACACCTTC.